Listed below are T cell receptor beta chains from one sample, sequenced in a study of response to subunit inactivated influenza vaccine. TCRdb reanalysed the RT-PCR reads using MiXCR and keeps one entry per CDR3 protein. This sample has more than 700,000 distinct CDR3 sequences, with approximately 22% found just once. The source material was PBMCs from blood, sampled 5 to 6 days after vaccination. Receptors originate from a man aged 50 to 60 who received an inactivated influenza vaccine. Each CDR3 is given with its conserved first and last residue. The D gene is left open where the match is weak. The size of a clone is reported for some rows only, either as once, few or many, or as a class for expanded clones.

clone_size	v_call	d_call	j_call	cdr3_nt	cdr3_aa
few	TRBV7-2	TRBD2	TRBJ2-7	TGTGCCAGCAGCTTAGGGGGAGCGGGGGGGGCCTACGAGCAGTACTTC	CASSLGGAGGAYEQYF
.	TRBV7-2	.	TRBJ2-7	TGTGCCAGCAGCTTAGCGTCACAAGGGAGGTACGAGCAGTACTTC	CASSLASQGRYEQYF
few	TRBV5-6	.	TRBJ1-2	TGTGCCAGCAGCTCTGCGGCTATGGGTCTCCGCACCTTC	CASSSAAMGLRTF
.	TRBV3-1	.	TRBJ2-5	TGTGCCAGCAGCCGATTAGGGAGTTCGGCGGAGACCCAGTACTTC	CASSRLGSSAETQYF
few	TRBV3-1	TRBD1	TRBJ1-5	TGTGCCAGCAGCCAAGGAACAGGGGATCGGCAGCCCCAGCATTTT	CASSQGTGDRQPQHF
.	TRBV11-2	.	TRBJ2-1	TGTGCCAGCAGCGGCCGGACGCGGGTCGGTGAGCAGTTCTTC	CASSGRTRVGEQFF
few	TRBV7-2	.	TRBJ2-7	TGTGCCAGCAGCTTAAATTGGTACGAGCAGTACTTC	CASSLNWYEQYF
few	TRBV9	.	TRBJ2-7	TGTGCCAGCAGCGTAGAGGGTATGGGTTACGAGCAGTACTTC	CASSVEGMGYEQYF
.	TRBV12-3/TRBV12-4	TRBD1	TRBJ1-1	TGTGCCAGCCGGGGGACAGGGATGAACACTGAAGCTTTCTTT	CASRGTGMNTEAFF
few	TRBV5-1	.	TRBJ1-3	TGCGCCAGCAGAAACCCAGGCTCTGGAAACACCATATATTTT	CASRNPGSGNTIYF
few	TRBV24-1	TRBD1	TRBJ2-5	TGTGCCACCAGTGACCCCGGACAGGGCCTGTTGGAGACCCAGTACTTC	CATSDPGQGLLETQYF
few	TRBV28	TRBD2	TRBJ2-3	TGTGCCAGCAGTTTTTACGCGGGAGTGATGGGTACGCAGTATTTT	CASSFYAGVMGTQYF
few	TRBV20-1	TRBD2	TRBJ2-2	TGCAGTGCTAGAGATGTGACTAGCGGGGGTCCGAACACCGGGGAGCTGTTTTTT	CSARDVTSGGPNTGELFF
few	TRBV6-2/TRBV6-3	TRBD2	TRBJ2-7	TGTGCCAGCAGTACTAGCGTCCCCTACGAGCAGTACTTC	CASSTSVPYEQYF
.	TRBV7-8	.	TRBJ1-1	TGTGCCAGCAGCCTCCGCGCGGGAGGTGGGACTGAAGCTTTCTTT	CASSLRAGGGTEAFF
.	TRBV7-9	.	TRBJ2-7	TGTGCCAGCAGCTTATCGCAGGCTTCAGTTGACTACGAGCAGTACTTC	CASSLSQASVDYEQYF
.	TRBV7-9	.	TRBJ2-3	TGTGCCAGCAGCTTAGTGTCTTTCGGCACAGATACGCAGTATTTT	CASSLVSFGTDTQYF
.	TRBV5-1	.	TRBJ1-1	TGCGCCAGCAGCCCGGGGGAGGGATGGGGGAACACTGAAGCTTTCTTT	CASSPGEGWGNTEAFF
few	TRBV7-2	.	TRBJ2-3	TGTGCCAGCAGCTTAGGTTCAGCCACAGATACGCAGTATTTT	CASSLGSATDTQYF
once	TRBV6-1	TRBD2	TRBJ2-1	TGTGCCAGCATTGAGCGGGGATCCTACAATGAGCAGTTCTTC	CASIERGSYNEQFF
few	TRBV19	TRBD2	TRBJ2-3	TGTGCCAGTAGCCTCGGACTAGCGGGGGGGCTGGGGGGCACAGATACGCAGTATTTT	CASSLGLAGGLGGTDTQYF
few	TRBV12-3/TRBV12-4	.	TRBJ1-3	TGTGCCATTCAGAGGGGCTCTGGAAACACCATATATTTT	CAIQRGSGNTIYF
few	TRBV27	TRBD2	TRBJ2-7	TGTGCCAGCAGTTTAAACGGCGGGAGGGCCGATGAGCAGTACTTC	CASSLNGGRADEQYF
.	TRBV29-1	.	TRBJ2-7	TGCAGCGTTGGTAGAGCCGGGAGCTCCTACGAGCAGTACTTC	CSVGRAGSSYEQYF
few	TRBV15	.	TRBJ2-5	TGTGCCACCAGCAGAGATAGAGGGGGAGAGACCCAGTACTTC	CATSRDRGGETQYF
.	TRBV10-2	.	TRBJ1-6	TGCGCCAGCAGTGAATTCGAGAGTTCACCCCTCCACTTT	CASSEFESSPLHF
.	TRBV5-5	.	TRBJ1-4	TGTGCCAGCAGCCGTCAAGGAGCAACTAATGAAAAACTGTTTTTT	CASSRQGATNEKLFF
.	TRBV5-1	TRBD2	TRBJ2-3	TGCGCCAGCAGCTTCGGGACTAGTCTCGCAGATACGCAGTATTTT	CASSFGTSLADTQYF
.	TRBV7-9	TRBD2	TRBJ2-7	TGTGCCAGCAGCCCTCCTAGCGGGAGGCCCTACGAGCAGTACTTC	CASSPPSGRPYEQYF
.	TRBV5-1	TRBD2	TRBJ2-1	TGCGCCAGCAGGGCTACCGGGACTAGCGTCTACAATGAGCAGTTCTTC	CASRATGTSVYNEQFF
.	TRBV6-2/TRBV6-3	TRBD1	TRBJ1-5	TGTGCCAGCTCGGCCGGGACAGGGACTCCTCAGCCCCAGCATTTT	CASSAGTGTPQPQHF
many	TRBV28	TRBD2	TRBJ2-1	TGTGCCAGCAGTCCCGGACTAGGATCCTACAATGAGCAGTTCTTC	CASSPGLGSYNEQFF
few	TRBV12-3/TRBV12-4	TRBD1	TRBJ1-1	TGTGCCAGCACTAGAGGACAGGGGGTGGGTGAAGCTTTCTTT	CASTRGQGVGEAFF
few	TRBV15	.	TRBJ2-2	TGTGCCACCAGCAGAGAGCAGGCCAAGAACACCGGGGAGCTGTTTTTT	CATSREQAKNTGELFF
.	TRBV24-1	.	TRBJ1-5	TGTGCCACCAGTGATCACCGGAAGGGGGACAATCAGCCCCAGCATTTT	CATSDHRKGDNQPQHF
.	TRBV12-3/TRBV12-4	.	TRBJ1-2	TGTGCCAGCAGCCGAAGACGGGCAAAGAACTATGGCTACACCTTC	CASSRRRAKNYGYTF
many	TRBV6-2/TRBV6-3	.	TRBJ1-5	TGTGCCAGCAGTTACGTGTTGGATCCTGTGGGGGACCAGCCCCAGCATTTT	CASSYVLDPVGDQPQHF
few	TRBV6-1	TRBD1	TRBJ2-1	TGTGCCAGCAGTGAGGGGACAGGGGCGGGCTCCTACAATGAGCAGTTCTTC	CASSEGTGAGSYNEQFF
few	TRBV28	TRBD1	TRBJ1-1	TGTGCCAGCAGTTTTCCATTTCAGGGGGCAGTCACTGAAGCTTTCTTT	CASSFPFQGAVTEAFF
.	TRBV4-3	TRBD2	TRBJ2-7	TGCGCCAGCAGCCAAGACGGACTAGCGGGAGCCGGGGAGCAGTACTTC	CASSQDGLAGAGEQYF
.	TRBV3-1	.	TRBJ1-1	TGTGCCAGCAGCGCTAGACAGGAGAACACTGAAGCTTTCTTT	CASSARQENTEAFF
.	TRBV12-3/TRBV12-4	.	TRBJ2-3	TGTGCCAGCAGTTTAAGGTGGCTAGGGGGGACAGATACGCAGTATTTT	CASSLRWLGGTDTQYF
.	TRBV4-2	TRBD2	TRBJ2-1	TGTGCCAGCAGCGACCCCTCCCTAGCGGGAGGACCCAGACACACCTACAATGAGCAGTTCTTC	CASSDPSLAGGPRHTYNEQFF
.	TRBV5-1	TRBD1	TRBJ2-1	TGCGCCAGCAGCTTGATGGGACAGGGCACAAATGAGCAGTTCTTC	CASSLMGQGTNEQFF
few	TRBV3-1	.	TRBJ2-2	TGTGCCAGCAGCCGCGGGGACTCAACCGGGGAGCTGTTTTTT	CASSRGDSTGELFF
few	TRBV7-9	TRBD1	TRBJ2-1	TGTGCCAGCAGCCGCAACAGGGGACCCTCCTACAATGAGCAGTTCTTC	CASSRNRGPSYNEQFF
.	TRBV5-1	TRBD2	TRBJ2-7	TGCGCCAGCAGCCGGGGGGAGGTCTCCTACGAGCAGTACTTC	CASSRGEVSYEQYF
.	TRBV6-1	.	TRBJ2-3	TGTGCCAGCAGGGACGGAAAAAGCACAGATACGCAGTATTTT	CASRDGKSTDTQYF
few	TRBV9	TRBD1	TRBJ2-1	TGTGCCAGCAGCCTCCCCCCCGGACAGGGGCCTACTAATGAGCAGTTCTTC	CASSLPPGQGPTNEQFF
few	TRBV24-1	.	TRBJ2-1	TGTGCCACCTCCGGAGGGCCGGGGAATGAGCAGTTCTTC	CATSGGPGNEQFF
.	TRBV10-3	TRBD2	TRBJ2-2	TGTGCCATCAGGACTGGACTAGGAAACACCGGGGAGCTGTTTTTT	CAIRTGLGNTGELFF
few	TRBV4-1	TRBD2	TRBJ2-7	TGCGCCAGCAGCCCAAAGCAACTAGCGGGGGCCCAGGGGGTCCACGAGCAGTACTTC	CASSPKQLAGAQGVHEQYF
.	TRBV20-1	TRBD1	TRBJ1-5	TGCAGTGCTAGCACAGGGGTCAGTCAGCCCCAGCATTTT	CSASTGVSQPQHF
.	TRBV7-8	.	TRBJ2-5	TGTGCCAGCAGCCGATTAGGCCTCCAAGAGACCCAGTACTTC	CASSRLGLQETQYF
.	TRBV7-9	.	TRBJ2-2	TGTGCCAGCAGCATCCCCGGCGGGGGCAACACCGGGGAGCTGTTTTTT	CASSIPGGGNTGELFF
.	TRBV9	TRBD1	TRBJ2-3	TGTGCCAGCAGCGTAGAGGGGACAGGGTCTGTCCGAGCGCAGTATTTT	CASSVEGTGSVRAQYF
.	TRBV15	.	TRBJ2-7	TGTGCCACCAGCAGCCCCGGGTCGGGTGCCTACGAGCAGTACTTC	CATSSPGSGAYEQYF
few	TRBV9	.	TRBJ1-6	TGTGCCAGCAGCGCGCTAGGTAATTCACCCCTCCACTTT	CASSALGNSPLHF
.	TRBV28	.	TRBJ1-2	TGTGCCAGCAGTCCCGCCGCGGGCGCGGGCTACACCTTC	CASSPAAGAGYTF